These T cell receptor beta chains were read from a single sample in a study of response to subunit inactivated influenza vaccine. One entry per CDR3 protein results from TCRdb running MiXCR on the RT-PCR reads. The sample gives more than 450,000 distinct CDR3 sequences, about 11% of which show up once; about 11% is in the top ten. This sample also belongs to another study, concerning T cells expressing NK-cell markers.

The material was PBMCs from blood, obtained on the day of vaccination. The receptor set was obtained from a middle-aged man who received an inactivated influenza vaccine. CDR3s include the opening cysteine and the closing phenylalanine or tryptophan. The D gene is left open where the match is weak. A row's size may be missing; if present it is once, few, many or a size class.

TRBD2 TRBJ2-1 TRBV12-3/TRBV12-4 many CASSHERGGYNEQFF TGTGCCAGCAGCCACGAGCGGGGGGGGTACAATGAGCAGTTCTTC
NA TRBJ2-7 TRBV4-2 NA CASSPRRDSFYEQYF TGTGCCAGCAGCCCACGGAGGGACTCGTTCTACGAGCAGTACTTC
NA TRBJ2-1 TRBV28 many CASSLSEWDNEQFF TGTGCCAGCAGTTTATCAGAGTGGGACAATGAGCAGTTCTTC
NA TRBJ1-5 TRBV6-1 few CASSQLTQGRNQPQHF TGTGCCAGCAGTCAATTGACTCAGGGGCGTAATCAGCCCCAGCATTTT
TRBD2 TRBJ2-3 TRBV5-1 few CASSLHWKRGSRTDTQYF TGCGCCAGCAGCCTACACTGGAAGCGCGGGAGCCGCACAGATACGCAGTATTTT
NA TRBJ1-2 TRBV4-3 NA CASSQERGPRGGYTF TGCGCCAGCAGCCAAGAGAGGGGCCCCAGGGGTGGCTACACCTTC
TRBD1 TRBJ2-4 TRBV5-1 NA CASSPGTALAKNIQYF TGCGCCAGCAGCCCGGGGACAGCACTAGCCAAAAACATTCAGTACTTC
TRBD2 TRBJ2-5 TRBV11-2 NA CASSREGRQETQYF TGTGCCAGCTCCCGGGAGGGCCGTCAAGAGACCCAGTACTTC
NA TRBJ1-1 TRBV19 NA CASEPSSQGPNTEAFF TGTGCCAGCGAGCCATCGTCACAAGGACCGAACACTGAAGCTTTCTTT
NA TRBJ1-1 TRBV20-1 few CSASFRTGVSFF TGCAGTGCTAGCTTCCGGACCGGTGTTTCTTTCTTT
NA TRBJ2-4 TRBV2 NA CASKIYTGAKNIQYF TGTGCCAGCAAGATTTATACAGGGGCCAAAAACATTCAGTACTTC
NA TRBJ2-1 TRBV10-3 few CAISLANANEQFF TGTGCCATCAGTCTAGCGAATGCAAATGAGCAGTTCTTC
NA TRBJ2-7 TRBV18 NA CASSPAGSEQYF TGTGCCAGCTCACCAGCAGGGTCCGAGCAGTACTTC
TRBD2 TRBJ2-1 TRBV10-3 once CAITSSGTEQFF TGTGCCATCACCTCTAGCGGGACTGAGCAGTTCTTC
NA TRBJ1-2 TRBV12-3/TRBV12-4 NA CASSSSASEGSYGYTF TGTGCCAGCAGTTCCTCCGCCTCGGAGGGGAGCTATGGCTACACCTTC
NA TRBJ1-6 TRBV5-1 NA CASSSLGSELTRNSPLHF TGCGCCAGCAGCTCGTTAGGCAGCGAACTTACAAGGAATTCACCCCTCCACTTT
NA TRBJ1-3 TRBV5-1 NA CAISRQALGKGNTIYF TGCGCCATCTCCCGACAGGCGCTGGGTAAAGGAAACACCATATATTTT
NA TRBJ2-3 TRBV12-3/TRBV12-4 many CASSFRQGTDTQYF TGTGCCAGCAGTTTCAGGCAGGGCACAGATACGCAGTATTTT
NA TRBJ2-1 TRBV10-3 NA CAISDSKGLSIPPGGQFF TGTGCCATCAGTGACTCCAAAGGACTATCAATTCCCCCTGGGGGGCAGTTCTTC
NA TRBJ2-1 TRBV10-3 few CAISESVAASGNEQFF TGTGCCATCAGTGAGTCAGTGGCTGCCTCTGGTAATGAGCAGTTCTTC
NA TRBJ2-5 TRBV9 few CASSVASEETQYF TGTGCCAGCAGCGTAGCGTCAGAAGAGACCCAGTACTTC
TRBD1 TRBJ2-7 TRBV28 few CASSLAGGKYEQYF TGTGCCAGCAGTCTCGCAGGGGGCAAGTACGAGCAGTACTTC
NA TRBJ2-3 TRBV29-1 NA CSVSTGSTDTQYF TGCAGCGTTTCAACAGGGAGCACAGATACGCAGTATTTT
NA TRBJ2-7 TRBV11-2 few CASSLSGNNEQYF TGTGCCAGCAGCTTATCCGGGAACAACGAGCAGTACTTC
TRBD2 TRBJ2-1 TRBV7-9 few CASSLSAGAGGDEQFF TGTGCCAGCAGCTTATCGGCCGGAGCGGGGGGGGATGAGCAGTTCTTC
TRBD2 TRBJ2-1 TRBV2 NA CASSGQLAGAYNEQFF TGTGCCAGCAGTGGACAGTTAGCGGGAGCTTACAATGAGCAGTTCTTC
TRBD1 TRBJ1-4 TRBV6-1 NA CASRGQGKNRKLFF TGTGCCAGCAGAGGACAGGGGAAGAATCGAAAACTGTTTTTT
TRBD1 TRBJ2-1 TRBV5-1 few CASSPQLGQGEQFF TGCGCCAGCAGCCCTCAACTGGGACAGGGGGAGCAGTTCTTC
TRBD2 TRBJ2-1 TRBV9 many CASSVGGGSSYNEQFF TGTGCCAGCAGCGTAGGCGGCGGGAGCTCCTACAATGAGCAGTTCTTC
NA TRBJ2-1 TRBV19 NA CASSTGPVDEQFF TGTGCCAGTAGTACAGGACCCGTGGATGAGCAGTTCTTC
NA TRBJ1-1 TRBV4-1 many CASSQAPQGRAEAFF TGCGCCAGCAGCCAGGCCCCACAGGGACGGGCTGAAGCTTTCTTT
NA TRBJ1-5 TRBV6-5 NA CASTLAVSQPQHF TGTGCCAGCACTTTGGCAGTAAGTCAGCCCCAGCATTTT
TRBD2 TRBJ2-3 TRBV5-1 few CASSPGTSRALDTQYF TGCGCCAGCAGCCCCGGGACTAGTCGGGCGTTAGATACGCAGTATTTT
NA TRBJ1-5 TRBV10-3 NA CAISDGSGNQPQHF TGTGCCATCAGTGACGGGAGCGGAAATCAGCCCCAGCATTTT
NA TRBJ2-2 TRBV5-6 few CASSLVTSTGELFF TGTGCCAGCAGCTTGGTTACTAGCACCGGGGAGCTGTTTTTT
TRBD2 TRBJ2-3 TRBV7-6 few CASSSRTSGGLDTQYF TGTGCCAGCAGCTCCCGTACTAGCGGGGGATTAGATACGCAGTATTTT
NA TRBJ1-5 TRBV15 few CATSNRNLGSSNQPQHF TGTGCCACCAGCAATAGAAACCTTGGGAGTAGCAATCAGCCCCAGCATTTT
NA TRBJ2-7 TRBV28 NA CASSLGGGTGFNEQYF TGTGCCAGCAGCCTCGGCGGGGGGACAGGGTTCAACGAGCAGTACTTC
TRBD2 TRBJ2-5 TRBV30 few CAWTRLAGRETQYF TGTGCCTGGACTCGGCTAGCGGGGAGGGAGACCCAGTACTTC
NA TRBJ1-2 TRBV12-3/TRBV12-4 many CASTLSGGGVDGYTF TGTGCCAGCACCCTCTCCGGAGGGGGTGTGGATGGCTACACCTTC